This TCR beta chain emerged from a study of cytomegalovirus exposure and HLA in healthy donors. The CDR3 is made up of 16 amino acids. PCR involved 60 Vbeta and 13 Jbeta primers. TCRdb keeps only in-frame clones here, not all; method: immunoSEQ multiplex PCR. The sample comprises about 200,000 clones, 80% to 85% of which are singletons, and 1.7% rests with the top ten. The sample taken for sequencing was PBMCs. The rearrangement uses TRBV1 and TRBJ2-1; the table's D gene call, TRBD2, was not cross checked with the DNA. TRBV1 is classified as a pseudogene. The source of this sequence is a woman between 18 and 29 years old in good health and CMV-seronegative. CDR3 coding DNA: TGCACCAGCAGCCAAGAGGGTGCGGGAGGGTACAATGAGCAGTTCTTC. This gives the protein CTSSQEGAGGYNEQFF.